Listed here is a single T cell receptor (beta chain). This CDR3 has 14 amino acids. V was trimmed by 1 base and J by 2 bases, leaving 7 bases between them. The germline gives CDR1 LGHNA, CDR2 YSLEER. A single record per CDR3 protein comes from TCRdb applying MiXCR to the RT-PCR reads. The sample lists around 700,000 distinct CDR3 sequences; 12% to 15% were seen once. Sequenced: memory CD4+ T cells from blood. This chain uses TRBV4-3 with TRBJ2-3; D is ambiguous. The TCR originated in a female donor in good health, serving as a healthy control. The CDR3 sequence: CASSQGNSTDTQYF. The CDR3 DNA reads as TGCGCCAGCAGCCAAGGGAACTCCACAGATACGCAGTATTTT.